There are many counts of the clone carrying this TCR beta chain. Its antigen remains unknown. Patients were excluded if they had other autoimmune diseases or uncontrolled infections, and likewise if pregnancy or lactation applied. The PBMCs had their origin in 7.5 to 10 ml of fresh peripheral blood. As the template, RNA transcripts were used to amplify TCR beta CDR3 regions. The authors performed first-round RT-PCR with HTBI primers and then a second-round multiplex PCR. TCRdb processed the multiplex PCR reads anew with MiXCR; each CDR3 protein has one entry. The sample shows 650,000 to 900,000 distinct CDR3 sequences, 40% of them seen only once. The germline V gene encodes CDR1 LNHDA and CDR2 SQIVND (reference sequence). Trimming removed 2 bases from V and 9 bases from J; junction bases left unmatched: 6. CDR3 length: 16 residues. This sample stems from a study of Graves' ophthalmopathy and Graves' hyperthyroidism. As for the study in general: Pretreatment peripheral blood was obtained at initial diagnosis. Broader study findings: Distinction of ophthalmopathy from stable hyperthyroidism by a 13-signature model reached approximately 89% sensitivity and about 80% specificity.

Material: peripheral blood. The TCR comes from an adult man with Graves' ophthalmopathy. The V call is TRBV19, the J call TRBJ1-6, with 11 positions matching TRBD1. For the CDR3, the DNA is TGTGCCAGTAGTATACAAACCGGGACAGGGGGTTCACCCCTCCACTTT. Amino acid sequence: CASSIQTGTGGSPLHF.